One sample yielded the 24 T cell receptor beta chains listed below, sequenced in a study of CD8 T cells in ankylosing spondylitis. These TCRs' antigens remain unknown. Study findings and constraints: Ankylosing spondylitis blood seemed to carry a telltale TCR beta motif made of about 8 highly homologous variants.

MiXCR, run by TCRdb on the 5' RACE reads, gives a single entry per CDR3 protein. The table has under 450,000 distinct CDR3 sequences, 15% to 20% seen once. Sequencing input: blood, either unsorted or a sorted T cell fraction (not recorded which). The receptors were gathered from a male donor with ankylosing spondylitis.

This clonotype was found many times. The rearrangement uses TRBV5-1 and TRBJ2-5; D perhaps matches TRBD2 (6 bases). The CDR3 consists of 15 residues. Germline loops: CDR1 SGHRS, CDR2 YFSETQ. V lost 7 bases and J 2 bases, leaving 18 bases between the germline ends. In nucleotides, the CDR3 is TGCGCCAGCGGTCTCCACGGGACTCTGCAAGAGACCCAGTACTTC. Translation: CASGLHGTLQETQYF. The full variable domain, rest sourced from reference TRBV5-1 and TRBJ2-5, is KAGVTQTPRYLIKTRGQQVTLSCSPISGHRSVSWYQQTPGQGLQFLFEYFSETQRNKGNFPGRFSGRQFSNSRSEMNVSTLELGDSALYLCASGLHGTLQETQYFGPGTRLLVL.

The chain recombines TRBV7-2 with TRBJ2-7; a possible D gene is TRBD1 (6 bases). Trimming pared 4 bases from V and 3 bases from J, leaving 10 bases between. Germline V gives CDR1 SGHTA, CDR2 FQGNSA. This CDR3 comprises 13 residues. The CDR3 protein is CASSSGQLYEQYF. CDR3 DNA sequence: TGTGCCAGCAGCTCGGGACAACTCTACGAGCAGTACTTC.

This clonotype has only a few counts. The CDR3 reads CASSYRGRALNSPLHF. Here the CDR3 DNA reads TGTGCCAGCAGCTACAGGGGGCGCGCCCTTAATTCACCCCTCCACTTT. The chain couples TRBV13 to TRBJ1-6, with TRBD1 matching 9 bases. The trim removed 4 bases at V and 6 bases at J, leaving 7 bases unmatched. From germline, CDR1 is PRHDT and CDR2 FYEKMQ (reference sequence). The CDR3 extends over 16 amino acids.

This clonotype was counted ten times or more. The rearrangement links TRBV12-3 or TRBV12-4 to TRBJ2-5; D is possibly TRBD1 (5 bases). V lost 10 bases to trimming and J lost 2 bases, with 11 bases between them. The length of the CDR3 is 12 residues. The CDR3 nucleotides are TGTGCCACACGGAGACAGCAAGAGACCCAGTACTTC. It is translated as CATRRQQETQYF.

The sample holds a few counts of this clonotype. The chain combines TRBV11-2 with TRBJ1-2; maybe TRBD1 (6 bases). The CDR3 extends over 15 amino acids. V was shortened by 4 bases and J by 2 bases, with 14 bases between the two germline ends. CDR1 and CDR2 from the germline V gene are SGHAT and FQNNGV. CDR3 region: CASSSLKGGNYGYTF. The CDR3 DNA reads TGTGCCAGCAGCTCACTAAAAGGGGGAAACTATGGCTACACCTTC.

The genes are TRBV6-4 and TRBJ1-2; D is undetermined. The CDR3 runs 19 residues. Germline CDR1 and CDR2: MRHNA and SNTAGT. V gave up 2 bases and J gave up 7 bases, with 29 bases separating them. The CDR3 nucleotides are TGTGCCAGCAGTGACCCGTTCGGAGCGATCAACACTCGCGTTTCTGGCTACACCTTC. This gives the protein CASSDPFGAINTRVSGYTF.

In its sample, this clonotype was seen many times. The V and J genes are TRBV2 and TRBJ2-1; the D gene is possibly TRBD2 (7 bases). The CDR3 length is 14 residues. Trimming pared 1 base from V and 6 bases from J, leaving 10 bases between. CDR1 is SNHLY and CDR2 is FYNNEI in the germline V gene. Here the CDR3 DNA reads TGTGCCAGCAGTGAAGAGGGGGGGCGCAATGAGCAGTTCTTC. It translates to CASSEEGGRNEQFF.

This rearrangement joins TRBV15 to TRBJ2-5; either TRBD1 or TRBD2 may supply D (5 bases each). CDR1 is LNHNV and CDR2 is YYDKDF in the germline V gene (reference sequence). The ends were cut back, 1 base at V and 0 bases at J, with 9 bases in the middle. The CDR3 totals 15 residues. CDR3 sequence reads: CATSRGRGHQETQYF. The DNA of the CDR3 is TGTGCCACCAGCAGAGGCCGGGGACACCAAGAGACCCAGTACTTC.

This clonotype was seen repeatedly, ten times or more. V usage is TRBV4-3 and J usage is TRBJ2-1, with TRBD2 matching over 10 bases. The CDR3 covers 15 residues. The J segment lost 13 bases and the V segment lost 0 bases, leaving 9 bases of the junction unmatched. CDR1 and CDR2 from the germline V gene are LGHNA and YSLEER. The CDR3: CASSQDASTSGTQFF. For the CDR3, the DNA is TGCGCCAGCAGCCAAGACGCTTCCACTAGCGGGACTCAGTTCTTC.

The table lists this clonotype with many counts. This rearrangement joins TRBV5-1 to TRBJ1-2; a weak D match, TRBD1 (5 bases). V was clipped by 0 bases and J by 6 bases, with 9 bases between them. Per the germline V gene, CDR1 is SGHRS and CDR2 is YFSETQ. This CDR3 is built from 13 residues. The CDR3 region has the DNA TGCGCCAGCAGCTTGGTCCTGGGGGATGGCTACACCTTC. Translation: CASSLVLGDGYTF. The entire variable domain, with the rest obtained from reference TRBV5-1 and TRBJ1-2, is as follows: KAGVTQTPRYLIKTRGQQVTLSCSPISGHRSVSWYQQTPGQGLQFLFEYFSETQRNKGNFPGRFSGRQFSNSRSEMNVSTLELGDSALYLCASSLVLGDGYTFGSGTRLTVV.

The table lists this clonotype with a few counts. The CDR3 region has the DNA TGCAGTCATATTCTAGCGGGAGTCAATGAGCAGTTCTTC. It specifies CSHILAGVNEQFF. The chain carries TRBV20-1 and TRBJ2-1, with TRBD2 matching 10 bases. Germline CDR1 reads DFQATT; CDR2 reads SNEGSKA (reference sequence). V lost 8 bases to trimming and J lost 6 bases; unmatched junction nucleotides: 7. The CDR3 sequence is 13 residues long.

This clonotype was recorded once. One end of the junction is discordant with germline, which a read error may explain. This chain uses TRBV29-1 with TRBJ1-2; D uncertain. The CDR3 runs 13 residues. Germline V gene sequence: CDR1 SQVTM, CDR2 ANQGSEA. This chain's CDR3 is CSVEGPSNYGYTF. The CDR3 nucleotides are TGCAGCGTGGAAGGGCCCTCTAACTATGGCTACACCTTC. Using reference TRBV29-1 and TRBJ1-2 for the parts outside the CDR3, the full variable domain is SAVISQKPSRDICQRGTSLTIQCQVDSQVTMMFWYRQQPGQSLTLIATANQGSEATYESGFVIDKFPISRPNLTFSTLTVSNMSPEDSSIYLCSVEGPSNYGYTFGSGTRLTVV.

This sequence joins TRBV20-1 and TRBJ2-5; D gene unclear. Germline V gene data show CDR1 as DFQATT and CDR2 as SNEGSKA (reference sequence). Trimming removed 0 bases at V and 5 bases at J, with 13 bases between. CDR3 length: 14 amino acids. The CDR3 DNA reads TGCAGTGCTAGAGACGAAGTTTTTGAGGAGACCCAGTACTTC. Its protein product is CSARDEVFEETQYF.

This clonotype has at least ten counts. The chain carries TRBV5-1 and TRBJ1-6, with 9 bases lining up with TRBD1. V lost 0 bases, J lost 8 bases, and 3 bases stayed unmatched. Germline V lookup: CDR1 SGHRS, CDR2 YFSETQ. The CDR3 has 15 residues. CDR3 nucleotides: TGCGCCAGCAGCTTGGAACAGGGGGCCCATTCACCCCTCCACTTT. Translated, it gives CASSLEQGAHSPLHF.

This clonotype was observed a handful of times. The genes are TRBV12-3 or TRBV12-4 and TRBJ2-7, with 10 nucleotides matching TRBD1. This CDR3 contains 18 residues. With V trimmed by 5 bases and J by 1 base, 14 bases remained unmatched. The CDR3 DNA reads TGTGCCAGCAGTGTGCTCCGGGACAGGGGATTAAGATCCTACGAGCAGTACTTC. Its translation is CASSVLRDRGLRSYEQYF.

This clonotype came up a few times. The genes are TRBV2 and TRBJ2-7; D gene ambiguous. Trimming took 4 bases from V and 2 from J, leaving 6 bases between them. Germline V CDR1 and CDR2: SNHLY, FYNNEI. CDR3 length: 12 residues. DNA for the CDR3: TGTGCCAGCAGTGGGCTAGCCTACGAGCAGTACTTC. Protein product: CASSGLAYEQYF. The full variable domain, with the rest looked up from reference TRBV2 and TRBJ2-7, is EPEVTQTPSHQVTQMGQEVILRCVPISNHLYFYWYRQILGQKVEFLVSFYNNEISEKSEIFDDQFSVERPDGSNFTLKIRSTKLEDSAMYFCASSGLAYEQYFGPGTRLTVT.

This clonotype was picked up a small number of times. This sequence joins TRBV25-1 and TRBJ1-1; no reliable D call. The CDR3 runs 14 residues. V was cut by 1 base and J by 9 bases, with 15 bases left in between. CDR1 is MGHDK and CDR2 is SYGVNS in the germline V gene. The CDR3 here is CASSESETRVKAFF. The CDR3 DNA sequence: TGTGCCAGCAGTGAATCCGAGACAAGGGTCAAAGCTTTCTTT.

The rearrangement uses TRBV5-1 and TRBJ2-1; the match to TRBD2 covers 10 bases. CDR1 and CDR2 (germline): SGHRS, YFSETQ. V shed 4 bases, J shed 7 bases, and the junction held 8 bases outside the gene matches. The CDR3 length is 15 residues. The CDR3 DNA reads TGCGCCAGCAGCACGAGCGGGGGGGCTGAAAATGAGCAGTTCTTC. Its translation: CASSTSGGAENEQFF.

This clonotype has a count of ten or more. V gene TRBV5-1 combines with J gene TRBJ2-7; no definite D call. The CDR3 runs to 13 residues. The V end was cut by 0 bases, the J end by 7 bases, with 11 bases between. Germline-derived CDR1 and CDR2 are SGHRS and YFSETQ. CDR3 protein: CASSLDPAQEQYF. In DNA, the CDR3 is TGCGCCAGCAGCTTGGACCCAGCTCAGGAGCAGTACTTC.

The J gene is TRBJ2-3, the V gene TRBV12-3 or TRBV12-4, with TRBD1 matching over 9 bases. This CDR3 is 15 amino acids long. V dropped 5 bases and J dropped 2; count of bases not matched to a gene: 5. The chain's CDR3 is CASSRTGVLTDTQYF. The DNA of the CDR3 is TGTGCCAGCAGTCGGACAGGGGTCCTCACAGATACGCAGTATTTT.

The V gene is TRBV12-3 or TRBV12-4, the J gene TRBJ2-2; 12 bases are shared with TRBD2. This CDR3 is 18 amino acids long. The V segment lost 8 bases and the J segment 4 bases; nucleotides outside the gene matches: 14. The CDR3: CASCRILAGGRGTGELFF. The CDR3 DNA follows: TGTGCCAGCTGCCGTATTCTAGCGGGAGGGCGCGGCACCGGGGAGCTGTTTTTT.

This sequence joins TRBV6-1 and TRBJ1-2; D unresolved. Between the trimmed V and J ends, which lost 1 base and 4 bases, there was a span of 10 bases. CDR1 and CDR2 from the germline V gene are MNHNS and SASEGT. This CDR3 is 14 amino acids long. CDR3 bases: TGTGCCAGCAGTGAAGGCAGTTTTATCTATGGCTACACCTTC. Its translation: CASSEGSFIYGYTF.

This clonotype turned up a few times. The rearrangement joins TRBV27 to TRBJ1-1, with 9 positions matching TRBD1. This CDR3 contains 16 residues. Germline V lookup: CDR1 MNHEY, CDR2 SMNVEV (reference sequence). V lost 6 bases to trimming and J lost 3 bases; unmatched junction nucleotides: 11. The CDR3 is CASSAGTGLGDTEAFF. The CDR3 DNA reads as TGTGCCAGCAGCGCCGGGACAGGGCTTGGAGACACTGAAGCTTTCTTT.

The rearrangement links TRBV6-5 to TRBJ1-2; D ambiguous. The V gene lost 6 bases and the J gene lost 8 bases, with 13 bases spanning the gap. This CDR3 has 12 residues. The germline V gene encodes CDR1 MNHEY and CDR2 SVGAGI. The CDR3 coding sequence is TGTGCCAGCAGCCCGGGCCAGGTCGGCTACACCTTC. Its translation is CASSPGQVGYTF.